Shown below are 5 T cell receptor beta chains from a single sample sequenced in a study of shared clonotypes between healthy human individuals. Profiled with immunoSEQ multiplex PCR; TCRdb holds only in-frame clones, not every one. The sample comprises about 670,000 clones, about two thirds of which are singletons, and approximately 1.8% rests with the top ten. Sequenced: memory CD4+ T cells sorted from blood. Subset reported: CD45RA-negative fraction. All receptors derive from a woman aged 30 to 39 in good health.

The table lists this clone with a count of one. CDR3 sequence: CASSLLRLEDNSSYEQYF. The CDR3 region has the DNA TGTGCCAGCAGCTTGTTGCGACTAGAGGATAATAGCTCCTACGAGCAGTACTTC. V usage is TRBV11-3 and J usage is TRBJ2-7; the D gene is possibly TRBD2 (6 bases). The V gene's germline CDR1 is SGHNT and CDR2 YENEEA. This CDR3 has 18 amino acids. V lost 3 bases, J lost 0 bases, and 21 bases lay in between. Variable domain in full (rest from reference TRBV11-3 and TRBJ2-7): EAGVVQSPRYKIIEKKQPVAFWCNPISGHNTLYWYLQNLGQGPELLIRYENEEAVDDSQLPKDRFSAERLKGVDSTLKIQPAELGDSAVYLCASSLLRLEDNSSYEQYFGPGTRLTVT.

This chain uses TRBV11-2 with TRBJ2-1, with D uncertain. The CDR3 extends over 13 amino acids. V shed 7 bases and J shed 9 bases, with 16 bases lying between them. The germline CDR1 and CDR2 sequences are SGHAT and FQNNGV. CDR3 protein: CASTTYLWGEQFF. Here the CDR3 DNA reads TGTGCCAGCACCACCTATCTCTGGGGTGAGCAGTTCTTC.

The J gene is TRBJ2-7, the V gene TRBV4-1; 7 bases match TRBD1. V shed 1 base and J 1 base; nucleotides not matched to a gene: 7. Germline CDR1 is MGHRA and CDR2 is YSYEKL. The CDR3 covers 16 residues. The CDR3 reads CASSQGPGGRSYEQYF. In DNA, the CDR3 is TGCGCCAGCAGCCAAGGCCCAGGGGGTAGATCCTACGAGCAGTACTTC.

The genes are TRBV19 and TRBJ2-1; either TRBD1 or TRBD2 may supply D (5 bases each). The length of the CDR3 is 16 residues. The germline V and J ends were trimmed by 4 bases and 4 bases, with 17 bases remaining between them. The germline V gene encodes CDR1 LNHDA and CDR2 SQIVND (reference sequence). The CDR3 is CASSTLGRRSYNEQFF. DNA for the CDR3: TGTGCCAGTAGTACTTTGGGACGGAGGAGTTACAATGAGCAGTTCTTC.

V usage is TRBV7-2 and J usage is TRBJ2-1, with 9 bases that match TRBD2. The CDR3 length is 16 residues. The V segment lost 8 bases and the J segment 2 bases; nucleotides outside the gene matches: 10. Germline lookup yields CDR1 SGHTA and CDR2 FQGNSA. CDR3 sequence (DNA): TGTGCCAGCGGGGGGGGTTTAGCGGGAGCCTACAATGAGCAGTTCTTC. It translates to CASGGGLAGAYNEQFF.